This T cell receptor (beta chain) stems from a study of radiation and T cells in renal cell carcinoma (dated by TCRdb to 2019 to 2021). In terms of the full investigation: In total, approximately 55 samples, comprising approximately 26 tumors and 27 peripheral blood samples, were subjected to TCR beta sequencing. Across all 53 samples, several million unique CDR3 nucleotide sequences encoding 2.5 million to 3 million unique CDR3 amino acid sequences were identified. The last blood draw happened 4 weeks after radiation, timed to coincide with nephrectomy.

TCR beta libraries were generated from genomic DNA with the immunoSEQ kit, following the manufacturer's recommendations. For library preparation, a first multiplex PCR was performed with proprietary primers, followed by a second PCR in which unique barcodes were added, and bead cleanups were performed after each round. A kit-provided positive control reaction and a negative control reaction were included in every sample batch. The final libraries were assessed on an Agilent 4200 TapeStation D1000 ScreenTape, pooled by volume, and quantified by qPCR. Sequencing was performed on an Illumina NextSeq500 with a MidOutput 150-cycle cartridge, and 156 Read1 and 15 Index1 cycles were run with kit custom primers. The pooled library was loaded at approximately 1 pM, with a 20% PhiX control spiked in. The original methods were these. Vendor-processed data were analyzed in R, and a clonotype was defined as all T cells sharing the same CDR3 nucleotide sequence. For clone abundance analyses, frequencies were normalized to the 10,000 most abundant clones per sample. Public T cell clones, averaging fewer than five per sample, were removed before analysis. A difference in abundance of at least 32-fold between compartments was used to define tumor-enriched and baseline blood-enriched clonotypes. A beta-binomial differential abundance model was used to identify clonotypes that expanded or contracted between blood time points. Tumor-blood repertoire similarity was measured with the Baroni-Urbani and Buser coefficient, and group comparisons used two-tailed Wilcoxon tests in R. The clones in this table, taken by TCRdb from immuneACCESS, are in-frame only. Not every clone is retained; where verified, under half of the shortfall comes from an unresolved V gene, and the cause of the rest is unknown. V and J calls and clone size are as listed in that table; D and trimming were resolved from the DNA. Within this sample are around 180,000 clones, with around 89% of them counted one time only. The ten largest clones take up about 10% of the sample.

Sequences PRHDT (CDR1) and FYEKMQ (CDR2) are obtained from the germline V gene (reference sequence). Including cysteine and phenylalanine, the CDR3 has 15 amino acids. Only the CDR3 region is kept as DNA, spanning 45 bases read in frame from base 1. Cut back by 0 bases and 0 bases, the V and J ends lie 9 bases apart. Per the publication, the time point label means: blood 4 weeks post-SBRT, at nephrectomy. The label giving this sample's treatment or condition can be read as: 15 Gy SBRT to primary tumor, nephrectomy 4 weeks later. Samples were obtained from a clinical trial, in which 15 Gy stereotactic body radiation therapy was delivered to primary renal cell carcinomas and nephrectomy was performed 4 weeks later. Serial peripheral blood from radiation-treated patients was sampled at baseline, 2 weeks and 4 weeks after SBRT to track tumor-enriched clonotypes. All patients had renal cell carcinoma with clear cell pathology. The QIAamp DNA Blood Mini Kit (Qiagen) was used to prepare genomic DNA for TCR sequencing. The analyses included only samples that passed all quality control checks.

As concerns this clone: The antigen this receptor binds is unknown. Qualities for individual bases were not recorded, and no much larger clone is one base off.

The investigation overall reported the following: In blood, the top tumor clonotypes increased between baseline and 2 weeks post-radiation and then shrank by 4 weeks, which suggests that tumor-resident clones expanded only transiently. Blood repertoire dynamics were not followed beyond 4 weeks after treatment. Effects of radiation dose or scheduling on the TCR repertoire could not be addressed with the single-armed trial design. Because pretreatment tumor biopsies were not available, the study could not determine whether clonotypes were already present within the tumor at baseline.

In this chain, TRBV13 is recombined with TRBJ2-7; the D gene is perhaps TRBD2, from 7 matching bases. Sample: blood, taken from a patient whose treatment included radiotherapy and nephrectomy. The receptor was derived from a woman aged 45-59 years with renal cell carcinoma. The CDR3 region: CASSLGGGPSYEQYF. The DNA is TGTGCCAGCAGCTTAGGGGGGGGGCCCTCCTACGAGCAGTACTTC. When the CDR3 is completed using the reference TRBV13 and TRBJ2-7 genes on either side, the full variable domain is AAGVIQSPRHLIKEKRETATLKCYPIPRHDTVYWYQQGPGQDPQFLISFYEKMQSDKGSIPDRFSAQQFSDYHSELNMSSLELGDSALYFCASSLGGGPSYEQYFGPGTRLTVT.